The source of this T cell receptor (beta chain) is a study of shared clonotypes between healthy human individuals. Selected positively for CCR7 and CD45RO-negative, naive CD8 cells excluded terminally differentiated effector memory CD45RA+ cells. The donors were all Caucasian adults (living in Nashville, Tennessee). A note on this clone: Its antigen remains unidentified.

Per the authors' pipeline: ImmunoSEQ output held junction-only sequences without quality scores, so filtering differed. The method was immunoSEQ multiplex PCR; TCRdb's version includes in-frame clones alone and lacks a portion of them. The V and J calls and the clone size are those of that table, but D and trimming were determined from the DNA. The sample holds roughly 2,000,000 clones; approximately 92% are singletons and the top ten take 1.5% to 2%. The CDR3 sequence is 17 residues long. V lost 2 bases and J lost 5, with 21 bases in between. Germline-derived CDR1 and CDR2 are MDHEN and SYDVKM. Study-level points and caveats: Among donors, clonotype sharing was expected to be affected by sequencing depth.

The J gene is TRBJ1-2, the V gene TRBV28, with a weak D call TRBD1 (6 bases). The sequence came from a young man in good health. Some clones in this sample may be carry-over from other donors' samples. What was sequenced was naive CD8+ T cells from PBMCs. For the CDR3, the DNA is TGTGCCAGCAGTTTAAGGAAGGGGGACGGGCGGTTATATGGCTACACCTTC. Amino acids: CASSLRKGDGRLYGYTF.